The present T cell receptor beta chain was sequenced within a study of precursors of human CD4 cytotoxic T cells listed by TCRdb under 2018. With regard to the full study: In total, around 13 donors contributed CD4+ memory subsets to the bulk TCR-seq analysis. TCR-seq analysis of more than 13 donors yielded TCRalpha and TCRbeta chain sequences (table S7).

Sequencing instrument: Illumina MiSeq. In the original analysis: To quantify repertoire diversity, the Shannon-Wiener index was calculated using VDJtools. A TCRbeta clonotype counted as expanded if its clonotype frequency was 3 or higher. TCRdb trimmed public reads at Q25 via fastp, called clones via MiXCR and kept in-frame beta chains. Each record represents a unique CDR3 protein, reported with the most common genes and DNA among its rows. The V and J calls were determined by TCRdb, not by the authors. The sample table lists hundreds of distinct CDR3 sequences, about a sixth of them with a count of one. The leading ten clones occupy about 10% of the sample. To test a precursor-effector relationship among CD4 cytotoxic T cells, bulk UMI-based TCR sequencing was performed on four sorted CD4+ memory subsets (TCM, TEM, IL-7Rhigh TEMRA, IL-7R- TEMRA). Cells were obtained from peripheral blood mononuclear cells isolated from human blood.

This clonotype was found a few times. Its binding antigen is unknown. Base qualities are not recorded, but no much larger clone differs from it by a single base. General findings and caveats noted by the study authors: According to the authors, an observational design in humans cannot definitively determine the direction of differentiation between precursor and effector cells. A larger fraction of IL-7Rhigh TEMRA clonotypes than of TEM or TCM clonotypes was made up of expanded effector clonotypes. Some bulk TCR-seq comparisons included only about 95% of the 14 donors, suggesting not every subset was available for every donor. IL-7Rhigh and IL-7R- TEMRA subsets showed more restricted TCR repertoires, with lower diversity and more expanded clonotypes, than TCM and TEM subsets.

Sequenced sample: memory CD4+ T cells from blood (PBMCs). This TCR came from a human donor in good health.

The DNA sequence is TGCGCCAGCAGCTTGGCCGGCAGAGATAATTCACCCCTCCACTTT. This translates into CASSLAGRDNSPLHF. The chain was built from TRBV5-1 and TRBJ1-6, with the D gene uncertain. The CDR3 goes from the cysteine to the phenylalanine over 15 residues. Here the CDR3 DNA is all that survives: 45 bases in frame from base 1. V sheds 0 bases and J sheds 5 bases, leaving 9 bases between their ends. From the germline V gene, CDR1 is SGHRS and CDR2 is YFSETQ.